Many counts were recorded for the clone carrying this T cell receptor beta chain. As yet, its antigen is unknown. Germline CDR1 and CDR2: SGHRS and YFSETQ. Trimming cost V 4 bases and J 5 bases, with 12 bases left between them. CDR3 size: 13 residues. TCRdb reanalysed the 5' RACE reads using MiXCR and keeps one entry per CDR3 protein. The data contain 50,000 to 60,000 distinct CDR3 sequences, 7.4% of them singletons. This entry comes from a study of CD8 T cells in ankylosing spondylitis. Study-wide results and limits: In reactive arthritis synovial fluid and blood, some motif variants had been reported before.

Sequencing was done on a sample of blood, either unsorted or a sorted T cell fraction (not recorded which). The chain couples TRBV5-1 to TRBJ1-1; weak D call: TRBD1 (6 bases). The origin of this receptor is a female donor with ankylosing spondylitis or in good health (not recorded which). CDR3 region: CASSATGRTEAFF. In DNA, the CDR3 is TGCGCCAGCAGCGCCACAGGGAGGACTGAAGCTTTCTTT.